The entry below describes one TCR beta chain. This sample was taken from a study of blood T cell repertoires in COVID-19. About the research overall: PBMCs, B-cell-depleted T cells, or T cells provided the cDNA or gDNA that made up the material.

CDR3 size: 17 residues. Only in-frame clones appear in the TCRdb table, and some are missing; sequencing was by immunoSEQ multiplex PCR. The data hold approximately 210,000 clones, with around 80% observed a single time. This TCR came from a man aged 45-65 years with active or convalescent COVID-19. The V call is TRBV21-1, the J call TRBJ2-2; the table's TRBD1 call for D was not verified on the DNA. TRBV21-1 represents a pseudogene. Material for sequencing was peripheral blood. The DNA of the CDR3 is TGTGCCAGCAGCAAAGCCCCCAGGGGGGCGAACACCGGGGAGCTGTTTTTT. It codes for CASSKAPRGANTGELFF.